The 30 T cell receptor beta chains below all came from one sample that was sequenced in a study of blood T cells in healthy people across ages. Primers used in a second PCR of about 6 to 11 cycles were a sample-barcoded 5' primer and a J-beta primer mix. TCRdb reanalysed the 5' RACE reads using MiXCR and keeps one entry per CDR3 protein. The data show 800,000 to 1,300,000 distinct CDR3 sequences, with almost 25% seen just once and around 0.75% held by the top ten. These data were likewise used in another study, on T cells of mothers and their children.

The sequencing sample was made of blood. All receptors derive from a girl aged 2 to 10 in good health.

Many counts were recorded for this clonotype. The genes are TRBV4-3 and TRBJ1-6; D possibly corresponds to TRBD1 (5 bases). CDR1 is LGHNA and CDR2 is YSLEER in the germline V gene. The CDR3 sequence is 14 residues long. V was pared by 3 bases and J by 10 bases, with 13 bases between. CDR3 bases: TGCGCCAGCAGCCAGGAAGGGGAGGGATCACCCCTCCACTTT. Translating it yields CASSQEGEGSPLHF.

This clonotype was observed a handful of times. The V call is TRBV29-1, the J call TRBJ2-4, with D possibly matching TRBD2 (5 bases). Germline assignment: CDR1 SQVTM and CDR2 ANQGSEA. Trimming left V 3 bases short and J 0 bases short, with 12 bases between. The CDR3 is made up of 15 amino acids. The CDR3 spells CSVEDSTEAKNIQYF. The CDR3 DNA reads as TGCAGCGTTGAGGACTCCACTGAAGCCAAAAACATTCAGTACTTC.

The chain is built from TRBV12-3 or TRBV12-4 and TRBJ2-3; TRBD1 aligns across 7 bases. Trimming took 4 bases from V and 3 from J; bases not matched to a gene: 10. This CDR3 is built from 16 residues. The CDR3, as DNA: TGTGCCAGCAGTTGGGGTGGGACAGTCTTTACAGATACGCAGTATTTT. It specifies CASSWGGTVFTDTQYF.

The chain recombines TRBV28 with TRBJ2-4; 7 bases are a match to TRBD1. V trimming: 11 bases; J trimming: 0 bases; junction bases outside the gene matches: 7. Germline lookup yields CDR1 MDHEN and CDR2 SYDVKM. This CDR3 has 14 residues. In DNA form, the CDR3 reads TGTGCCTCGACAGGGCCACTAGCCAAAAACATTCAGTACTTC. Protein product: CASTGPLAKNIQYF.

This clonotype was detected once. This sequence joins TRBV6-2 or TRBV6-3 and TRBJ2-5; the D is unclear. The DNA end favors TRBJ2-7, so the J call may be wrong. The CDR3 is 12 amino acids. From germline, CDR1 is MNHEY and CDR2 SVGEGT. This CDR3 reads CASGLGWDEQYF. CDR3 bases: TGTGCCAGCGGCCTGGGGTGGGACGAGCAGTACTTC.

The chain uses TRBV28 and TRBJ2-7; 14 bases map to TRBD2. Germline CDR1 MDHEN, CDR2 SYDVKM. J lost 1 base, V lost 5 bases, and 4 bases had no gene match. This CDR3 is built from 16 residues. The CDR3 DNA reads as TGTGCCAGCAGTACGGGACTAGCGGGAGAGTCCTACGAGCAGTACTTC. It is translated as CASSTGLAGESYEQYF.

The rearrangement links TRBV20-1 to TRBJ2-7, with TRBD2 identical over 9 bases. The CDR3 has 16 residues. Trimming at V came to 0 bases and at J to 2 bases, leaving 8 bases not matched to a gene. Per the germline V gene, CDR1 is DFQATT and CDR2 is SNEGSKA (reference sequence). The CDR3: CSARDYGGRAPYEQYF. CDR3 bases: TGCAGTGCTAGAGATTATGGCGGGAGGGCGCCCTACGAGCAGTACTTC.

The chain carries TRBV7-9 and TRBJ1-1; D not resolved. The germline CDR1 and CDR2 sequences are SEHNR and FQNEAQ (reference sequence). V lost 7 bases and J lost 2, with 11 bases in between. This CDR3 is built from 13 residues. The CDR3 sequence is CASTYSINTEAFF. The CDR3 DNA reads TGTGCCAGCACCTACTCTATTAACACTGAAGCTTTCTTT.

Worth noting for this clonotype: The junction and the germline gene differ at one end; a read error may be behind it. This chain connects TRBV20-1 to TRBJ2-1, with 7 bases lining up with TRBD1. Germline CDR1 DFQATT, CDR2 SNEGSKA (reference sequence). This CDR3 is 13 amino acids long. Here the CDR3 reads CSALDRRYNGQFF. The DNA of the CDR3 is TGCAGTGCCCTGGACAGGCGTTACAATGGGCAGTTCTTC.

This clonotype was detected only a few times. V and J are TRBV4-3 and TRBJ2-3; D may be TRBD1 or TRBD2 (5 bases each). This CDR3 spans 19 amino acids. Germline CDR1 LGHNA, CDR2 YSLEER. V was cut by 0 bases and J by 0 bases, with 19 bases left in between. The CDR3 reads CASSQEVSGQRTSTDTQYF. Here the CDR3 DNA reads TGCGCCAGCAGCCAAGAAGTCTCGGGGCAGCGGACTAGCACAGATACGCAGTATTTT.

There are a few counts of this clonotype. V gene TRBV29-1 combines with J gene TRBJ2-5; D ambiguous. The better agreement between TRBJ2-7 and the DNA end casts doubt on the J call. Germline V gives CDR1 SQVTM, CDR2 ANQGSEA. The CDR3 is 15 residues long. As DNA, the CDR3 is TGCAGCGTTGAAGGGGCTGGACCGAGCCCCTACGAGCAGTACTTC. It encodes CSVEGAGPSPYEQYF.

The V call is TRBV14, the J call TRBJ1-4; no clear D gene. This CDR3 is built from 17 residues. CDR1 and CDR2 from the germline V gene are SGHDN and FVKESK. The V and J ends lost 1 base and 6 bases respectively, with 18 bases between them. CDR3 coding DNA: TGTGCCAGCAGCCAAGCTTCAGGACTTCCAGGAGATGAAAAACTGTTTTTT. Its translation: CASSQASGLPGDEKLFF. The whole variable domain, filled in from reference TRBV14 and TRBJ1-4, reads EAGVTQFPSHSVIEKGQTVTLRCDPISGHDNLYWYRRVMGKEIKFLLHFVKESKQDESGMPNNRFLAERTGGTYSTLKVQPAELEDSGVYFCASSQASGLPGDEKLFFGSGTQLSVL.

Many counts were recorded for this clonotype. The V and J genes are TRBV3-1 and TRBJ2-5, with TRBD2 matching 10 bases. The trim removed 4 bases at V and 0 bases at J, leaving 2 bases unmatched. This CDR3 spans 15 amino acids. Germline V CDR1 and CDR2: LGHDT, YNNKEL (reference sequence). The CDR3 loop is CASSLSGGYQETQYF. CDR3 DNA sequence: TGTGCCAGCAGCCTTAGCGGGGGGTACCAAGAGACCCAGTACTTC.

This clonotype appeared a few times. V usage is TRBV7-8 and J usage is TRBJ2-3, with 7 bases matching TRBD2. Germline lookup yields CDR1 SGHVS and CDR2 FQNEAQ. V shed 1 base and J 8 bases; nucleotides not matched to a gene: 15. The CDR3 consists of 17 residues. The CDR3 DNA sequence: TGTGCCAGCAGCTTAGACTTTGGCGGGAGAGGTCGTTTTACGCAGTATTTT. Its protein is CASSLDFGGRGRFTQYF.

This clonotype has only a few counts. The gene calls are TRBV15 and TRBJ1-1; TRBD1 aligns across 8 bases. The CDR3 consists of 14 residues. V lost 3 bases and J lost 5; bases outside the gene matches: 5. Germline V gene lookup returns CDR1 LNHNV and CDR2 YYDKDF (reference sequence). The CDR3 DNA sequence: TGTGCCACCAGCAGGAGGACAGGGAAAACTGAAGCTTTCTTT. This encodes CATSRRTGKTEAFF.

This sequence joins TRBV28 and TRBJ2-7, with 7 positions matching TRBD2. V gave up 3 bases and J gave up 9 bases; unmatched junction bases: 5. The CDR3 runs 12 residues. Germline-derived CDR1 and CDR2 are MDHEN and SYDVKM. CDR3: CASSFRTGGQYF. In nucleotides, the CDR3 is TGTGCCAGCAGTTTCCGAACGGGAGGGCAGTACTTC.

The rearrangement links TRBV4-3 to TRBJ1-2; TRBD1 matches 7 bases. The CDR3 runs 15 residues. CDR1 is LGHNA, CDR2 YSLEER, per germline. V lost 1 base and J lost 2; bases outside the gene matches: 4. The CDR3 coding sequence is TGCGCCAGCAGCCAAGGGGACAGTTTAAACTATGGCTACACCTTC. This encodes CASSQGDSLNYGYTF.

The chain is built from TRBV7-6 and TRBJ2-7; tentative D call: TRBD2 (6 bases). Trimming removed 5 bases from V and 12 bases from J, with 20 bases in between. This CDR3 has 13 amino acids. Germline CDR1 reads SGHVS; CDR2 reads FNYEAQ. CDR3 in DNA: TGTGCCAGCAGCCCCCCTACCCTTCTAGCGTGGTACTTC. It encodes CASSPPTLLAWYF.

This clonotype was seen a few times. The V gene is TRBV6-1, the J gene TRBJ1-5; 7 bases are a match to TRBD1. Germline CDR1 and CDR2: MNHNS and SASEGT. The CDR3 is 13 residues long. Trimming at V came to 8 bases and at J to 4 bases, leaving 5 bases not matched to a gene. CDR3 DNA: TGTGCCAGCCGGGACAGACTTAATCAGCCCCAGCATTTT. Translated, it gives CASRDRLNQPQHF.

J is TRBJ2-7 and V is TRBV29-1; 10 positions match TRBD2. Germline trimming cut 7 bases from V and 6 bases from J; bases unmatched to any gene: 9. Germline-derived CDR1 and CDR2 are SQVTM and ANQGSEA. There are 13 residues in the CDR3. CDR3 loop: CSGGTSATCEQYF. CDR3 nucleotide sequence: TGCAGCGGGGGGACTAGCGCTACCTGCGAGCAGTACTTC.

The chain combines TRBV29-1 with TRBJ2-5, with a tentative D call TRBD2 (6 bases). Near its end, the DNA agrees better with TRBJ2-7, so the J call may be wrong. The germline V gene encodes CDR1 SQVTM and CDR2 ANQGSEA. The CDR3 sequence is 12 residues long. The CDR3 coding sequence is TGCAGCGTCGTCATCGGGGGAGTCGAGCAGTACTTC. Translation gives CSVVIGGVEQYF.

The chain joins TRBV3-1 to TRBJ2-3, with TRBD2 identical over 11 bases. J gave up 2 bases and V 2 bases, and 15 bases lay outside the gene matches. Germline CDR1 LGHDT, CDR2 YNNKEL (reference sequence). This CDR3 spans 20 amino acids. The CDR3 sequence: CASSQFFTSGGSPNTDTQYF. The CDR3 DNA reads TGTGCCAGCAGCCAATTCTTTACTAGCGGGGGCTCTCCGAACACAGATACGCAGTATTTT.

The rearrangement uses TRBV5-1 and TRBJ2-7; 10 bases are shared with TRBD2. Germline V CDR1 and CDR2: SGHRS, YFSETQ. This CDR3 has 15 amino acids. Unmatched junction bases numbered 5, after V lost 0 bases and J lost 5 bases. The CDR3 sequence is CASSLAVLAGDEQYF. DNA for the CDR3: TGCGCCAGCAGCTTGGCCGTGCTAGCGGGAGACGAGCAGTACTTC. The full variable domain, completed using reference TRBV5-1 and TRBJ2-7, is KAGVTQTPRYLIKTRGQQVTLSCSPISGHRSVSWYQQTPGQGLQFLFEYFSETQRNKGNFPGRFSGRQFSNSRSEMNVSTLELGDSALYLCASSLAVLAGDEQYFGPGTRLTVT.

CDR3 DNA: TGCAGTGCTATCCCTTATGGCTACACCTTC. Translated, it gives CSAIPYGYTF. J is TRBJ1-2 and V is TRBV20-1, with D hard to call. The V end lost 4 bases, the J end lost 5 bases, and 5 bases lay between the germline ends. Germline V lookup: CDR1 DFQATT, CDR2 SNEGSKA (reference sequence). The CDR3 extends over 10 amino acids.

The chain is built from TRBV29-1 and TRBJ2-5, with 7 bases that match TRBD1. Per germline, CDR1 SQVTM and CDR2 ANQGSEA. This CDR3 spans 13 amino acids. Losses at the gene ends were 3 bases for V and 1 base for J; bases not matched to a gene: 2. The CDR3, as DNA: TGCAGCGTTGATTGGGACAGCCAAGAGACCCAGTACTTC. This encodes CSVDWDSQETQYF.

The V and J genes are TRBV5-6 and TRBJ2-5; TRBD1 agrees at 8 bases. The CDR3 has 16 amino acids. Unmatched junction bases numbered 9, after V lost 1 base and J lost 4 bases. Germline loops: CDR1 SGHDT, CDR2 YYEEEE. CDR3 sequence reads: CASSLWEQGVRETQYF. For the CDR3, the DNA is TGTGCCAGCAGCTTGTGGGAACAGGGGGTGAGAGAGACCCAGTACTTC.

In DNA, the CDR3 is TGTGCCAGCACTGGGACAGCGCGCTCTGGAAACACCATATATTTT. Its translation is CASTGTARSGNTIYF. The rearrangement links TRBV28 to TRBJ1-3; TRBD1 matches 7 bases. The germline gives CDR1 MDHEN, CDR2 SYDVKM. The trim removed 7 bases at V and 0 bases at J, leaving 6 bases unmatched. This CDR3 comprises 15 residues.

The CDR3 loop is CASSSPLTYEQYF. The DNA for the CDR3 is TGTGCCAGCAGTTCGCCGCTCACCTACGAGCAGTACTTC. The chain combines TRBV28 with TRBJ2-7, with D uncertain. V lost 4 bases and J lost 2, with 9 bases in between. This CDR3 is built from 13 residues. CDR1 is MDHEN, CDR2 SYDVKM, per germline.

V and J are TRBV6-2 or TRBV6-3 and TRBJ1-2; TRBD1 matches at 10 bases. In germline, CDR1 is MNHEY, CDR2 SVGEGT. This CDR3 contains 14 residues. V lost 6 bases and J lost 7; bases outside the gene matches: 8. The chain's CDR3 is CASSSTGGVGGYTF. In nucleotides, the CDR3 is TGTGCCAGCAGCTCGACAGGGGGCGTTGGTGGCTACACCTTC.

This clonotype was found many times. The chain employs TRBV7-9 and TRBJ2-5, with D possibly matching TRBD1 (8 bases). The CDR3 consists of 15 residues. V lost 5 bases, J lost 3 bases, and 16 bases lay in between. Germline V gives CDR1 SEHNR, CDR2 FQNEAQ (reference sequence). In DNA form, the CDR3 reads TGTGCCAGCAGCCATTGGACAGGGAGGGAAGAGACCCAGTACTTC. Its protein is CASSHWTGREETQYF.